The 2 T cell receptor beta chains reported below all come from one sample, sequenced in a study of graft-versus-host responses after intestinal transplantation. This table comes from immunoSEQ multiplex PCR, and its TCRdb copy is limited to in-frame clones, with some not included. This sample yields roughly 120,000 clones, of which around nine tenths are seen a single time; 0.15% to 0.2% belongs to the top ten. For these TCRs, the target antigens are not known. Sequenced material: unstimulated CD4+ T cells sorted from spleen or lymph node cells, taken before intestinal transplant. The receptors originated from a human donor who received an intestinal transplant.

This chain uses TRBV6-5 with TRBJ2-7; no definite D call. Germline V CDR1 and CDR2: MNHEY, SVGAGI. Trimming took 2 bases from V and 3 from J, leaving 5 bases between them. There are 12 residues in the CDR3. The DNA of the CDR3 is TGTGCCAGCAGTTACCCTGTCTACGAGCAGTACTTC. It specifies CASSYPVYEQYF.

V and J are TRBV27 and TRBJ2-1; 9 positions match TRBD2. The V gene's germline CDR1 is MNHEY and CDR2 SMNVEV (reference sequence). The ends lost 6 bases at V and 9 bases at J; junction bases unmatched: 18. CDR3 length: 17 residues. In DNA, the CDR3 is TGTGCCAGCAGGGTGACAGGAGGCGGGAGGGCCAGGGGTGAGCAGTTCTTC. Translated: CASRVTGGGRARGEQFF.